The present T cell receptor beta chain was sequenced within a study of blood T cell repertoires in COVID-19. Overall study: Samples came from the United States, Italy and Spain, spanning acute and convalescent COVID-19. T cells, B-cell-depleted T cells, or PBMCs supplied cDNA or gDNA.

The CDR3 is 14 amino acids. CDR1 is KGHSH, CDR2 LQKENI, per germline. With 3 bases clipped from V and 5 bases from J, the junction kept 1 base outside the gene matches. Original methodology: For nucleated cells, counts were estimated from reference gene primer amplification. The assay was immunoSEQ multiplex PCR, and TCRdb's table has in-frame clones only and misses some. That table gives V, J and clone size, and the DNA gave D and trimming. The table includes roughly 460,000 clones, around 90% detected once. Seattle participants joined during active infection and were tracked over time. The TCR sequence derives from a man between 18 and 29 years old with COVID-19, enrolled during active disease. Sequenced material: peripheral blood. The chain links TRBV18 to TRBJ1-5, with 10 bases that match TRBD1. The CDR3 loop is CASSPGTGDQPQHF. In DNA form, the CDR3 reads TGTGCCAGCTCACCCGGGACAGGGGATCAGCCCCAGCATTTT.